The 27 T cell receptor beta chains reported below all come from one sample, sequenced in a study of T-cell reconstitution after alpha-beta-depleted transplantation in children. The TCRbeta library incorporated unique molecular identifiers. TCRdb used MiXCR to reprocess the PCR reads, holding one entry per CDR3 protein. The repertoire consists of about 170,000 distinct CDR3 sequences, with approximately 12% occurring once and the leading ten covering roughly 13%. The source was PBMCs, collected before TCRalphabeta/CD19-depleted stem cell transplant. The receptors shown here come from a boy aged 2-15 years with acute myeloid leukemia, due to receive a stem cell transplant.

This clonotype was counted ten times or more. The gene calls are TRBV5-1 and TRBJ2-1; D might be TRBD1 (6 bases). V was pared by 4 bases and J by 6 bases, with 8 bases between. The CDR3 spans 12 residues. Per the germline V gene, CDR1 is SGHRS and CDR2 is YFSETQ. CDR3 in DNA: TGCGCCAGCAGCCGAGGGGGCAATGAGCAGTTCTTC. Amino acid sequence: CASSRGGNEQFF.

The table lists this clonotype with many counts. The rearrangement links TRBV3-1 to TRBJ2-2, with 9 positions matching TRBD2. The V gene's germline CDR1 is LGHDT and CDR2 YNNKEL (reference sequence). The CDR3 is 17 amino acids. The V and J ends lost 4 bases and 0 bases, in that order; junction bases with no gene match: 6. The CDR3 spells CASSPRGGRSNTGELFF. CDR3 nucleotide sequence: TGTGCCAGCAGCCCGCGGGGGGGGAGGTCGAACACCGGGGAGCTGTTTTTT.

This clonotype occurred many times. The chain combines TRBV4-2 with TRBJ1-4, with a weak D call TRBD1 (5 bases). The CDR3 runs to 14 residues. Germline CDR1 LGHNA, CDR2 YNFKEQ. V lost 3 bases and J 7 bases, leaving 12 bases between the germline ends. Written as DNA, the CDR3 is TGTGCCAGCAGCCACGGGGCCTGGGGTGAAAAACTGTTTTTT. Its protein product is CASSHGAWGEKLFF.

There are many counts of this clonotype. The chain couples TRBV12-3 or TRBV12-4 to TRBJ1-2, with D perhaps matching TRBD1 (6 bases). The CDR3 loop spans 15 amino acids. Trimming cost V 3 bases and J 7 bases, with 18 bases left between them. The CDR3 here is CASSFSGGKFGGYTF. The CDR3 nucleotides read TGTGCCAGCAGTTTTTCTGGGGGCAAGTTTGGTGGCTACACCTTC.

This clonotype has a count of ten or more. The chain combines TRBV2 with TRBJ2-7; D assignment may be TRBD1 or TRBD2 (5 bases each). From germline, CDR1 is SNHLY and CDR2 FYNNEI. V was shortened by 7 bases and J by 1 base, with 17 bases between the two germline ends. CDR3 size: 15 residues. The CDR3 DNA sequence: TGTGCCAGCACCTTTGGGGGAGATGGGTCCTACGAGCAGTACTTC. It codes for CASTFGGDGSYEQYF.

This clonotype has ten or more counts. This chain uses TRBV5-1 with TRBJ1-1, with 7 bases that match TRBD1. Germline V CDR1 and CDR2: SGHRS, YFSETQ. The V and J ends lost 0 bases and 6 bases, in that order; junction bases with no gene match: 5. The CDR3 is made up of 14 amino acids. The chain's CDR3 is CASSLEDRAAEAFF. CDR3 bases: TGCGCCAGCAGCTTGGAAGACAGGGCCGCTGAAGCTTTCTTT.

Comments on this clonotype: A read error may account for a junction end that differs from germline. The genes are TRBV7-9 and TRBJ2-3; 13 bases are shared with TRBD2. This CDR3 region has 16 residues. Germline CDR1 is SEHNR and CDR2 is FQNEAQ (reference sequence). CDR3 DNA sequence: TGTGCCAGCATCTTAACTAGCGGGAGGGCCCCAGATACGCAGTATTTT. The encoded protein is CASILTSGRAPDTQYF.

This clonotype was detected ten times or more. The V gene is TRBV7-3, the J gene TRBJ2-5, with a tentative D call TRBD1 (6 bases). This CDR3 spans 13 amino acids. V lost 1 base to trimming and J lost 4 bases, with 7 bases between them. Germline V CDR1 and CDR2: SGHTA, FQGTGA. DNA of the CDR3: TGTGCCAGCAGCTTAAGCAGGGGAGAGACCCAGTACTTC. Translating it yields CASSLSRGETQYF.

To note about this clonotype: A much larger clone differs from this one at a single base, so this may be a read error. V and J are TRBV27 and TRBJ2-1, with D possibly being TRBD1 (6 bases). Germline V lookup: CDR1 MNHEY, CDR2 SMNVEV (reference sequence). This CDR3 comprises 14 residues. This CDR3 reads CASWGPRSYNEQSF. CDR3 bases: TGTGCCAGCTGGGGGCCCCGCTCCTACAATGAGCAGTCCTTC.

This clonotype was picked up many times. V usage is TRBV6-5 and J usage is TRBJ1-2; TRBD1 might be the D (5 bases). The CDR3 totals 17 residues. V was trimmed by 6 bases and J by 3 bases, leaving 23 bases between them. Germline CDR1 and CDR2: MNHEY and SVGAGI. The chain's CDR3 is CASRTIRQPVGDYGYTF. For the CDR3, the DNA is TGTGCCAGCAGGACAATAAGACAGCCAGTCGGGGACTATGGCTACACCTTC.

In this sample, this clonotype turned up many times. The V call is TRBV10-3, the J call TRBJ1-1; D gene ambiguous. This CDR3 region has 13 residues. Germline assignment: CDR1 ENHRY and CDR2 SYGVKD. The V end was cut by 8 bases, the J end by 0 bases, with 10 bases between. Written as DNA, the CDR3 is TGTGCCATCGGGCTAGCAGTGAACACTGAAGCTTTCTTT. Protein sequence: CAIGLAVNTEAFF.

The chain carries TRBV12-3 or TRBV12-4 and TRBJ1-1, with D unclear. The ends were cut back, 1 base at V and 7 bases at J, with 7 bases in the middle. The CDR3 covers 12 residues. CDR3 nucleotide sequence: TGTGCCAGCAGTTTAGGGCAGAATGAAGCTTTCTTT. This encodes CASSLGQNEAFF.

This clonotype showed up many times. The J gene is TRBJ2-2, the V gene TRBV12-3 or TRBV12-4; 9 bases match TRBD2. Trimming took 3 bases from V and 5 from J; bases not matched to a gene: 7. The CDR3 sequence is 16 residues long. CDR3 bases: TGTGCCAGCAGTTTCTCAGCGGGGGGTCCGACCGGGGAGCTGTTTTTT. Amino acid sequence: CASSFSAGGPTGELFF.

The table lists this clonotype with many counts. V is TRBV6-5 and J is TRBJ1-6, with TRBD1 matching 10 bases. The trim removed 5 bases at V and 5 bases at J, leaving 6 bases unmatched. This CDR3 comprises 16 residues. CDR1 is MNHEY and CDR2 is SVGAGI in the germline V gene. The CDR3: CASSRTGTGDNSPLHF. CDR3 coding DNA: TGTGCCAGCAGTCGGACGGGGACAGGGGATAATTCACCCCTCCACTTT.

In its sample, this clonotype was seen many times. The rearrangement links TRBV6-1 to TRBJ2-7, with 15 bases matching TRBD2. V was clipped by 7 bases and J by 3 bases; unmatched bases: 4. Germline CDR1 is MNHNS and CDR2 is SASEGT. The CDR3 spans 15 residues. CDR3 sequence reads: CASNQGLAGGYEQYF. The CDR3 DNA is TGTGCCAGCAACCAGGGACTAGCGGGAGGCTACGAGCAGTACTTC.

This clonotype was seen a handful of times. The rearrangement links TRBV6-1 to TRBJ2-1; D could derive from TRBD1 or TRBD2 (6 bases each). CDR3 length: 16 amino acids. Trimming cost V 1 base and J 6 bases, with 16 bases left between them. The germline V gene has CDR1 MNHNS and CDR2 SASEGT. Written as DNA, the CDR3 is TGTGCCAGCAGTGAAGACGAGGGGGGCGGTGGCAATGAGCAGTTCTTC. It translates to CASSEDEGGGGNEQFF.

This clonotype was observed many times. The chain is built from TRBV10-3 and TRBJ2-1; 7 bases match TRBD2. This CDR3 has 16 residues. The germline V gene has CDR1 ENHRY and CDR2 SYGVKD. The V gene end was trimmed by 5 bases and the J gene end by 7 bases; junction bases not matched to a gene: 14. The chain's CDR3 is CAISKPGRGAINEQFF. CDR3 in DNA: TGTGCCATCAGTAAACCAGGGAGGGGAGCGATTAATGAGCAGTTCTTC.

There are many counts of this clonotype. The chain employs TRBV4-1 and TRBJ2-7; D might be TRBD1 (5 bases). Germline V CDR1 and CDR2: MGHRA, YSYEKL. This CDR3 is 16 amino acids long. Trimming cost V 0 bases and J 4 bases, with 16 bases left between them. This chain's CDR3 is CASSQDGEQGRYEQYF. The CDR3 DNA reads as TGCGCCAGCAGCCAAGATGGAGAGCAGGGTCGATACGAGCAGTACTTC.

The chain joins TRBV7-9 to TRBJ1-1; D is perhaps TRBD1 (5 bases). V lost 8 bases and J lost 2, with 15 bases in between. CDR3 size: 14 residues. Per the germline V gene, CDR1 is SEHNR and CDR2 is FQNEAQ (reference sequence). CDR3 nucleotides: TGTGCCAGCGCCTTTTCGGGGGGAAACACTGAAGCTTTCTTT. It specifies CASAFSGGNTEAFF.

The rearrangement links TRBV30 to TRBJ1-2; no clear D. V was cut by 1 base and J by 7 bases, with 10 bases left in between. Germline CDR1 reads GTSNPN; CDR2 reads SVGIG (reference sequence). This CDR3 region has 12 residues. CDR3 DNA sequence: TGTGCCTGGAGTGCCGGCTGGGGTGGCTACACCTTC. Translating gives CAWSAGWGGYTF.

This clonotype has ten or more counts. The chain is built from TRBV5-6 and TRBJ2-3, with TRBD2 matching over 16 bases. Germline assignment: CDR1 SGHDT and CDR2 YYEEEE. J lost 7 bases, V lost 4 bases, and 6 bases had no gene match. There are 16 residues in the CDR3. The CDR3 sequence: CASSQTGLAGGHTQYF. DNA for the CDR3: TGTGCCAGCAGCCAGACGGGACTAGCGGGGGGGCATACGCAGTATTTT. The full variable domain, in which reference TRBV5-6 and TRBJ2-3 provide the parts outside the CDR3, is DAGVTQSPTHLIKTRGQQVTLRCSPKSGHDTVSWYQQALGQGPQFIFQYYEEEERQRGNFPDRFSGHQFPNYSSELNVNALLLGDSALYLCASSQTGLAGGHTQYFGPGTRLTVL.

A few counts support this clonotype. The genes are TRBV28 and TRBJ1-1, with D possibly being TRBD1 (5 bases). V lost 9 bases, J lost 3 bases, and 20 bases lay in between. The CDR3 length is 15 residues. Germline assignment: CDR1 MDHEN and CDR2 SYDVKM. CDR3 DNA: TGTGCCAGTAAATCCGGTGATTTGGGGGACACTGAAGCTTTCTTT. Translating gives CASKSGDLGDTEAFF. Looking up the rest from reference TRBV28 and TRBJ1-1 gives the full variable domain: DVKVTQSSRYLVKRTGEKVFLECVQDMDHENMFWYRQDPGLGLRLIYFSYDVKMKEKGDIPEGYSVSREKKERFSLILESASTNQTSMYLCASKSGDLGDTEAFFGQGTRLTVV.

This clonotype was recorded at least ten times. V and J are TRBV5-5 and TRBJ2-1, with 8 bases that match TRBD2. CDR1 and CDR2 (germline): SGHKS, YYEKEE (reference sequence). There are 15 residues in the CDR3. Trimming at V came to 8 bases and at J to 0 bases, leaving 7 bases not matched to a gene. CDR3 loop: CASTQRGSSYNEQFF. The CDR3 DNA is TGTGCCAGTACTCAGCGGGGGAGCTCCTACAATGAGCAGTTCTTC.

This clonotype was recorded at least ten times. The gene calls are TRBV20-1 and TRBJ2-7; the D gene is possibly TRBD2 (5 bases). The V end lost 3 bases, the J end lost 1 base, and 13 bases lay between the germline ends. There are 14 residues in the CDR3. Germline CDR1 is DFQATT and CDR2 is SNEGSKA (reference sequence). The chain's CDR3 is CSASRGTNSYEQYF. In DNA, the CDR3 is TGCAGTGCTAGTCGGGGAACGAATTCCTACGAGCAGTACTTC.

As to this clonotype: A much larger clone differs by one base, so this may be a read error. The chain links TRBV2 to TRBJ2-1, with D perhaps given as TRBD1 or TRBD2 (5 bases each). CDR1 SNHLY and CDR2 FYNNEI come from the germline V gene. The CDR3 spans 22 residues. The CDR3 DNA reads TGTGCCAGCAGTGCAAGTATGAATCCCGGGGCCCTTAATCTTTTCGGGTACAATGAGCAGCTCTTC. This gives the protein CASSASMNPGALNLFGYNEQLF.

This clonotype was recorded many times. The V and J genes are TRBV14 and TRBJ2-1; no clear D. Trimming took 0 bases from V and 9 from J, leaving 9 bases between them. CDR1 SGHDN and CDR2 FVKESK come from the germline V gene. The CDR3 contains 13 residues. CDR3 DNA: TGTGCCAGCAGCCAAGATTGGGGTTCTGAGCAGTTCTTC. Its translation is CASSQDWGSEQFF.

This clonotype was counted only a few times. This chain uses TRBV27 with TRBJ2-1, with D maybe TRBD2 (6 bases). The V gene's germline CDR1 is MNHEY and CDR2 SMNVEV (reference sequence). The CDR3 is made up of 17 amino acids. Trimming pared 4 bases from V and 0 bases from J, leaving 16 bases between. Written as DNA, the CDR3 is TGTGCCAGCAGTTCTTTCGTCGGGGGTAGCTCCTACAATGAGCAGTTCTTC. Protein product: CASSSFVGGSSYNEQFF.